The clone carrying this T cell receptor beta chain was observed many times. Its antigen is still unknown. Amplification of TCR beta CDR3 regions used RNA transcripts. First-round RT-PCR employed HTBI primers, with a second-round multiplex PCR after it. TCRdb re-called the multiplex PCR reads through MiXCR, storing one row per CDR3 protein. The table records approximately 380,000 distinct CDR3 sequences, around a fifth of them present only once. Germline CDR1 is SGDLS and CDR2 is YYNGEE. Trimming cost V 0 bases and J 0 bases, with 13 bases left between them. The CDR3 has 16 amino acids. Cases classed as stable hyperthyroidism had no ophthalmopathy within 18 months of follow-up. Diagnosis was based on clinical symptoms, serum thyroxine, TRAb, thyroid ultrasound and orbital computed tomography. This sample was taken from a study of Graves' ophthalmopathy and Graves' hyperthyroidism. Overall study: Peripheral blood (taken before any treatment) was collected at initial diagnosis.

Overall study results and limits: In blood appeared most of the expanded thyroid clonotypes whose frequency exceeded 0.001.

This TCR was recovered from a woman aged 18-35 years with stable Graves' hyperthyroidism. Sequenced sample: peripheral blood. V and J are TRBV9 and TRBJ2-7; D remains ambiguous. CDR3 nucleotide sequence: TGTGCCAGCAGCGTAGCTCACGGCCGCGGCTCCTACGAGCAGTACTTC. It is translated as CASSVAHGRGSYEQYF.